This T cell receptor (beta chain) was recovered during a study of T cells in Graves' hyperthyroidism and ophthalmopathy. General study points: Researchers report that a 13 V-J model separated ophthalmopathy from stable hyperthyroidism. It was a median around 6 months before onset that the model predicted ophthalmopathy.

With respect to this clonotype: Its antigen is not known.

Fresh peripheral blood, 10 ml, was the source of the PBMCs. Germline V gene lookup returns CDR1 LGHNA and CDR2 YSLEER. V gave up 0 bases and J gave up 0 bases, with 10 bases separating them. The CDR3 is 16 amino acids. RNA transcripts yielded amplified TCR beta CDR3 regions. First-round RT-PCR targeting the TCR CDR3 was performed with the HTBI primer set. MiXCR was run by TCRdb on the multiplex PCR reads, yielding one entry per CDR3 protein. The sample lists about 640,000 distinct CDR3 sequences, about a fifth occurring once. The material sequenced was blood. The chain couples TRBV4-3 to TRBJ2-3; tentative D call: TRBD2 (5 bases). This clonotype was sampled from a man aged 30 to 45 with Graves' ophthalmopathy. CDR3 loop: CASSQDKRESTDTQYF. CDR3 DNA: TGCGCCAGCAGCCAAGATAAGAGGGAGAGCACAGATACGCAGTATTTT.